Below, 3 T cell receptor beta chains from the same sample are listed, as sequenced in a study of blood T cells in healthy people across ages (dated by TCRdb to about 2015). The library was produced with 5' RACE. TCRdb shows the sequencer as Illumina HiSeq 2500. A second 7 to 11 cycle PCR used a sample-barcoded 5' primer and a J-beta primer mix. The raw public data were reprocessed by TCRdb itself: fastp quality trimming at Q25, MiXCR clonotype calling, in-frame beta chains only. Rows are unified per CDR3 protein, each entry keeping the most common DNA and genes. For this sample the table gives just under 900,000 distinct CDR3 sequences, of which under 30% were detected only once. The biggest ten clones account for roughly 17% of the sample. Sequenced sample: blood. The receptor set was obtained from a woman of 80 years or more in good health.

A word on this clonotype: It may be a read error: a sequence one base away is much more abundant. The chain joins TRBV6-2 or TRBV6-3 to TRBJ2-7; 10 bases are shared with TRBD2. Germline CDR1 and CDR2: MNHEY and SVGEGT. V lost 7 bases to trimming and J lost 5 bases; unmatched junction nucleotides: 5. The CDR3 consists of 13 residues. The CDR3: CASKERGGNEQYF. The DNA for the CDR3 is TGTGCCAGCAAAGAGCGGGGGGGCAACGAGCAGTACTTC.

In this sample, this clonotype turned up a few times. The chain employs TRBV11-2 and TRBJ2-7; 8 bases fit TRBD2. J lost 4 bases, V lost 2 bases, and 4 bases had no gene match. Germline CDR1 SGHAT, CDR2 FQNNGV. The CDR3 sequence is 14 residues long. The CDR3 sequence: CASSLNVAGYEQYF. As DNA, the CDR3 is TGTGCCAGCAGCTTAAATGTAGCGGGGTACGAGCAGTACTTC.

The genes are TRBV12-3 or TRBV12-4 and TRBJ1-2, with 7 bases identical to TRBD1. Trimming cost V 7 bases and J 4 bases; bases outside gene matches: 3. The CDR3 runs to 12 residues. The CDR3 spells CASIGQAYGYTF. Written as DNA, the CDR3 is TGTGCCAGCATTGGACAGGCCTATGGCTACACCTTC.